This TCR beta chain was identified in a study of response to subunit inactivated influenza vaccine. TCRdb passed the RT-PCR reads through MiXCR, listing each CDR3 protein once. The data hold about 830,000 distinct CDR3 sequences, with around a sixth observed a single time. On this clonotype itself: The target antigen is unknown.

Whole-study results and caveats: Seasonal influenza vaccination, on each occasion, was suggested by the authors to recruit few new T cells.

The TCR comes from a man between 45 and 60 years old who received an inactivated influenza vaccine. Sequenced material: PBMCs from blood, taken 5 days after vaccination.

The CDR3 coding sequence is TGTGCCAGCAGTTTGTCGGGGTCTCTTGCTGGAAACACCATATATTTT. This sequence encodes CASSLSGSLAGNTIYF. V and J are TRBV12-3 or TRBV12-4 and TRBJ1-3, with D unresolved. The CDR3 totals 16 residues. Trimming took 3 bases from V and 2 from J, leaving 14 bases between them.